The 8 T cell receptor beta chains listed next were all sequenced from one sample in a study of identical twins. MiXCR, applied by TCRdb to the 5' RACE reads, yields one record per CDR3 protein. The repertoire includes roughly 720,000 distinct CDR3 sequences, around a sixth of them detected once, and about an eighth sits in the top ten. This sample was shared with a second study, whose subject was T cells expressing NK-cell markers.

Sequencing used PBMCs. These receptors all come from a young woman in good health.

This clonotype has more than one count but fewer than ten. This chain connects TRBV29-1 to TRBJ2-7, with a weak D call TRBD1 (6 bases). The germline V gene encodes CDR1 SQVTM and CDR2 ANQGSEA. The CDR3 spans 11 residues. The CDR3: CTVRDNYEQYF. CDR3 nucleotides: TGCACCGTCCGGGACAACTACGAGCAGTACTTC.

V is TRBV6-4 and J is TRBJ1-4; D uncertain. The CDR3 runs 13 residues. Deletions cut 8 bases from V and 6 bases from J, with 13 bases between. Germline assignment: CDR1 MRHNA and CDR2 SNTAGT. CDR3 sequence reads: CASLVRSYEKLFF. For the CDR3, the DNA is TGTGCCAGCCTTGTCCGATCGTATGAAAAACTGTTTTTT.

The chain combines TRBV9 with TRBJ2-5; D not resolved. The CDR3 is 14 amino acids. Germline V lookup: CDR1 SGDLS, CDR2 YYNGEE. Deletions cut 5 bases from V and 3 bases from J, with 14 bases between. The CDR3 region is CASSTLDRKETQYF. The CDR3 DNA follows: TGTGCCAGCAGTACCTTAGACCGAAAAGAGACCCAGTACTTC.

The V gene is TRBV29-1, the J gene TRBJ1-5; a possible D gene is TRBD1 (6 bases). Trimming pared 2 bases from V and 4 bases from J, leaving 9 bases between. The CDR3 has 13 amino acids. Germline CDR1 is SQVTM and CDR2 is ANQGSEA. The CDR3 DNA sequence: TGCAGCGTTGAACAGGGGACGAATCAGCCCCAGCATTTT. Its protein product is CSVEQGTNQPQHF. The complete variable domain, with remaining parts taken from reference TRBV29-1 and TRBJ1-5, reads SAVISQKPSRDICQRGTSLTIQCQVDSQVTMMFWYRQQPGQSLTLIATANQGSEATYESGFVIDKFPISRPNLTFSTLTVSNMSPEDSSIYLCSVEQGTNQPQHFGDGTRLSIL.

This clonotype was recorded a few times. The chain joins TRBV20-1 to TRBJ2-3; unclear D gene. The germline V gene has CDR1 DFQATT and CDR2 SNEGSKA (reference sequence). CDR3 size: 9 residues. The DNA for the CDR3 is TGCAGCCTTCCAGATACGCAGTATTTT. It specifies CSLPDTQYF.

This clonotype was counted a few times. This chain uses TRBV6-5 with TRBJ2-1; no definite D call. The germline V gene encodes CDR1 MNHEY and CDR2 SVGAGI. V lost 0 bases and J 7 bases, leaving 10 bases between the germline ends. The CDR3 is made up of 14 amino acids. The CDR3 is CASSYSGSQNEQFF. CDR3 bases: TGTGCCAGCAGTTACTCGGGCAGCCAGAATGAGCAGTTCTTC.

This clonotype was seen only a few times. V is TRBV7-2 and J is TRBJ2-2, with TRBD2 matching over 11 bases. V shed 1 base, J shed 8 bases, and the junction held 0 bases outside the gene matches. The CDR3 spans 14 residues. CDR1 and CDR2 (germline): SGHTA, FQGNSA. The CDR3 DNA reads TGTGCCAGCAGCTTAGGGACTAGCGGGGGGGAGCTGTTTTTT. Translated, it gives CASSLGTSGGELFF.

This clonotype appeared a few times. The chain employs TRBV10-3 and TRBJ2-7, with 10 bases matching TRBD1. The CDR3 totals 13 residues. The germline V gene encodes CDR1 ENHRY and CDR2 SYGVKD. Trimming removed 7 bases from V and 2 bases from J; junction bases left unmatched: 2. CDR3 bases: TGTGCCATCACCGGGACAGGGGCCTACGAGCAGTACTTC. Amino acids: CAITGTGAYEQYF.